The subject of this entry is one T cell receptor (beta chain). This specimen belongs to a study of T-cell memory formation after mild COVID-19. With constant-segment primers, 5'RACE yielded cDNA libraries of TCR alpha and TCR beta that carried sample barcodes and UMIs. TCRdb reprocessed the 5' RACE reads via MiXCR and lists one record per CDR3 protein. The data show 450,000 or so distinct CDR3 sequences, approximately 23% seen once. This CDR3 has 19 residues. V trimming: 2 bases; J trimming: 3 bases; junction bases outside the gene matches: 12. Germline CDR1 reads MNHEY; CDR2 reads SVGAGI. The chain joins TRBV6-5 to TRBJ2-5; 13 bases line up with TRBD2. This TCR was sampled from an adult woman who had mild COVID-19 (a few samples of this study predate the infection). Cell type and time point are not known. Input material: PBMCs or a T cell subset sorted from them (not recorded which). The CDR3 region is CASSYGSSGLAGAEETQYF. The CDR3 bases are TGTGCCAGCAGTTACGGGAGTTCTGGACTAGCGGGAGCGGAAGAGACCCAGTACTTC.